This T cell receptor (beta chain) was identified during a study of cytomegalovirus exposure and HLA in healthy donors (dated by TCRdb to 2016 to 2017). About the full investigation: According to an earlier analysis of around 600 of the donors, about 180 million T cells yielded 100 million or so unique TCR beta sequences and about 300 Gb of sequence data. Typing coverage differed by locus: A, B, C, DRB1 and DQB1 were typed in about 620-630 donors, DQA1 in about 510, DPA1 in 600 to 610, and DPB1 in approximately 450. Rather than drawing on any new phenotypic data, the later analysis identified candidate immune exposures from TCR beta sequences and the way those sequences occurred across donors. The genetic ancestry cluster associated with self-reported Caucasian donors included 81% of the approximately 430 genotyped donors. An earlier analysis of around 540 of the donors applied high-throughput TCR beta sequencing to assess whether each TCR beta V gene segment acted as functional or pseudogenic. To predict cytomegalovirus infection status, the study brought together high-throughput TCR immunosequencing, statistical association of individual TCRs with disease status, and machine learning. A later analysis re-analyzed previously published TCR beta repertoires from 666 donors and added high-resolution HLA genotyping to study TCR occurrence patterns. The aim of the study was to test whether cataloging public T cell receptors could identify signatures of past pathogen exposure. A separate validation cohort of about 110 different subjects was used in addition to the 666-subject first cohort. Donor age, sex, ethnicity and CMV serostatus were collected together with the repertoire data. Across around 400 genotyped donors of the cohort, an average of approximately 200,000 unique TCR beta nucleotide sequences per donor were sequenced, and approximately 19% of those sequences were non-productive. An early release that covered about 600 HLA-typed donors contained approximately 290 gigabases of sequencing data and tens of millions of unique TCR sequences. Genome-wide SNP genotypes for about three fifths of the 666 donors were used in a later genetic analysis, which treated that subset as a discovery cohort. All discovery cohort repertoires had been generated on a single sequencing platform. HLA typing included class I and class II loci at four-digit resolution. Because of strong linkage in the cohort, roughly five DR-DQ haplotypes were treated as single units for association and clustering. The study used immunosequencing to profile the T cell repertoires of under 700 subjects and linked those repertoires to cytomegalovirus serostatus.

Overall results and qualifications from the work: In the study, approximately 160 TCR beta chains were listed as associated with cytomegalovirus. This cohort had only TCR beta chains sequenced, and the lack of alpha or paired-chain data limited which features could be detected. A further reported finding was that TCR beta sequences accurately predicted the HLA-A and HLA-B alleles for most subjects in the first cohort. Because some donors lacked HLA typing at each locus, the association tests relied only on the typed subset. CMV serostatus was the only immune exposure information available for the cohort. The sequencing pipeline was judged likely to have produced a cluster of highly shared sequence variants as a technical artifact. Cytomegalovirus status was reported to be diagnosed by the classifier with high specificity and sensitivity in both the original and validation cohorts. In a later analysis, HLA-associated TCR beta chains showed more clonal expansion and lower generation probabilities than non-associated chains that were equally common. Because the 87-base-pair reads could not distinguish some IMGT-functional V segments, including TRBV6-2 and TRBV6-3, those segments were excluded. A later analysis found that TCR association rates varied across HLA loci, with DRB1 alleles showing the most associated TCRs and HLA-C alleles the fewest. A later genetic analysis reported fewer N-insertions in productive TCRs among donors in an Asian-associated ancestry cluster than the roughly 640-donor mean. According to the authors, the approach could potentially be generalized to other disease states and immunological phenotypes. V-gene and J-gene trimming of TCR beta chains was associated with a missense DCLRE1C variant in a later genetic analysis, and the association was replicated in an independent cohort. A few of the identified cytomegalovirus-associated TCR beta chains were confirmed in vitro to be specific for cytomegalovirus antigens. When HLA alleles, especially DR and DQ, strongly co-occurred, TCR associations were difficult to assign to individual alleles. Linkage disequilibrium might explain the correlated functional status among segregating V segments, but an unknown experimental factor could not be excluded. Most TCR sequences were observed very rarely across donors, whereas some public TCRs were present in many individuals. Specific HLA alleles were associated with more than 15,000 TCR beta sequences at a false discovery rate of 0.05 in a later analysis. The earlier analysis of 587 of the donors excluded 15 to 20 rarely observed V segments, including chromosome 9 orphons, because counts were too low. According to a later analysis, parvovirus B19, influenza, CMV and Epstein-Barr virus appeared linked to several top co-occurrence clusters. Roughly uniform sequencing depth across donors was assumed in presence/absence analyses, although this assumption may not hold. In an earlier analysis of around 500 of the donors, most TCR beta V segments appeared in productive rearrangements about 87% or about 30% of the time, broadly matching IMGT annotations. A later analysis found that most CMV-associated TCR beta chains appeared HLA-restricted, with HLA associations seemingly driven largely by CMV exposure.

The cohort comprised 710 or so healthy bone marrow donors. All cohort members were sampled while nominally healthy, although unrecorded immune exposures were likely present. The donor tested CMV seropositive, placing the donor among the approximately 290 seropositive members of the cohort. A peripheral blood sample was collected from each donor, and TCR beta sequencing was performed on peripheral blood mononuclear cells. Genomic DNA extraction from the blood cell samples was performed with the Qiagen DNeasy Blood Extraction Kit. With regard to this clone: Its antigen target is currently unknown. Base quality data are lacking; no much larger clone is found one base away.

The CDR3 measures 15 amino acids from cysteine to phenylalanine. CDR3 DNA is the only sequence kept; it has 45 bases, read in frame from the first base. V and J lose 0 bases and 0 bases, and a span of 6 bases separates them. CDR1 LGHNA and CDR2 YSLEER were looked up in the germline V gene. The library was made by the immunoSEQ multiplex PCR assay. The multiplex PCR relied on a mix of 60 forward primers for TCR Vbeta segments and 13 reverse primers for TCR Jbeta segments. A multiplex PCR assay on genomic DNA amplified the CDR3 region of rearranged TCR beta genes. The Illumina HiSeq System was used to sequence the amplified TCR beta libraries as 87-base-pair reads. The paper's processing steps were these. Across the roughly 670 repertoires, a later analysis counted around 80 million unique TCR beta chains, roughly 11 million of which were shared by at least two donors. To remove PCR and sequencing errors, raw reads were error-corrected and collapsed into unique sequences using a nearest-neighbor algorithm that merged closely related sequences. To assign V, D and J gene segments, CDR3 sequences were aligned to IMGT reference sequences. For a sequence to be retained, a match of at least six nucleotides to both a V gene segment and a J gene segment was required. A rearrangement was called productive if the CDR3 had no stop codons and remained in frame with V and J, and every other rearrangement was called non-productive. Following IMGT convention, CDR3 was defined as the stretch from the second conserved V-encoded cysteine up to the conserved J-encoded phenylalanine. In an earlier analysis of approximately 590 of the donors, sequences lacking an unambiguous match to a single V gene segment were excluded. An earlier analysis of about 600 of the donors called V segments functional above 56.7% productive rearrangements and segregating when the between-donor standard deviation exceeded 5%. A statistical classification framework was built for diagnosing cytomegalovirus status from the catalog of TCR beta chain sequences. In a later analysis, V and J genes were assigned by comparing TCR nucleotide sequences against IMGT/GENE-DB human TR gene sequences. Using the TCRdist pipeline, a later analysis assigned CDR3 sequences along with most-parsimonious VDJ recombination scenarios. In a later analysis, every TCR beta chain was defined by the combination of its CDR3 amino acid sequence and its V-gene family, and reads without a unique V-gene family were dropped. As a way to deal with suspected cross-contamination and a sequencing artifact, a later analysis dropped hundreds of nucleotide sequences that were highly shared and had low generation probability. For each public chain, a later analysis derived a clonal expansion index from normalized ranks of inferred template counts within each repertoire. In a later analysis, generation probabilities were computed with a VDJ recombination model fitted to out-of-frame rearrangements, and the resulting probabilities were checked against IGoR. A later analysis scored TCR-TCR, TCR-HLA and TCR-CMV co-occurrence with hypergeometric tests, applying a repertoire-size bias correction to TCR pairs. False discovery rates were estimated in a later analysis by permuting HLA or CMV assignments 20 times. In a later analysis, co-occurring TCRs were grouped with DBSCAN, and TCRdist sequence similarity was added when clustering was performed within HLA-allele-positive subsets. For co-occurrence clustering, repertoires with fewer than 30,000 or more than 120,000 public chains were excluded, along with roughly 5 repertoires with anomalous nucleotide sharing. This immuneACCESS table, as held by TCRdb, lists in-frame sequences with V and J called but not all clones. Of the missing ones, under half trace to an unresolved V gene in checked studies; the others have no known cause. Clone size and V and J calls were adopted from that table, with D and trimming inferred from the DNA. The sample yields around 78,000 clones; around 60% were counted once. The ten largest make up more than 5% of the sample.

The V and J genes are TRBV4-3 and TRBJ1-5; no D segment can be confidently identified. The source of this sequence is a young man in good health and CMV-seropositive. Sequencing input: PBMCs. Here the CDR3 is given as CASSQDRYSNQPQHF. The nucleotide sequence reads TGCGCCAGCAGCCAAGATCGGTATAGCAATCAGCCCCAGCATTTT.